A single T cell receptor (beta chain) is shown here with its context. Its cognate antigen is unknown. The V end was cut by 4 bases, the J end by 6 bases, with 6 bases between. Germline V gives CDR1 SQVTM, CDR2 ANQGSEA. The CDR3 is made up of 11 amino acids. The data were taken from a study of T cell repertoires in cytomegalovirus infection. Whole-study findings and limits: Carriers of CMV plus the relevant HLA were identified by cumulative public TCR beta family frequency.

TCRdb ran MiXCR on the reads and lists one entry per CDR3 protein. Here the sample spans approximately 290,000 distinct CDR3 sequences, over 20% being singletons. This clonotype was sampled from a human donor in good health (CMV status not recorded). Some clones in this sample may be carry-over from other donors' samples. Sequenced input: PBMCs. V usage is TRBV29-1 and J usage is TRBJ2-2; possible D gene TRBD1, 5 bases. The CDR3 region has the DNA TGCAGCGTTGCAGGGCCCGGGGAGCTGTTTTTT. Amino acids: CSVAGPGELFF.